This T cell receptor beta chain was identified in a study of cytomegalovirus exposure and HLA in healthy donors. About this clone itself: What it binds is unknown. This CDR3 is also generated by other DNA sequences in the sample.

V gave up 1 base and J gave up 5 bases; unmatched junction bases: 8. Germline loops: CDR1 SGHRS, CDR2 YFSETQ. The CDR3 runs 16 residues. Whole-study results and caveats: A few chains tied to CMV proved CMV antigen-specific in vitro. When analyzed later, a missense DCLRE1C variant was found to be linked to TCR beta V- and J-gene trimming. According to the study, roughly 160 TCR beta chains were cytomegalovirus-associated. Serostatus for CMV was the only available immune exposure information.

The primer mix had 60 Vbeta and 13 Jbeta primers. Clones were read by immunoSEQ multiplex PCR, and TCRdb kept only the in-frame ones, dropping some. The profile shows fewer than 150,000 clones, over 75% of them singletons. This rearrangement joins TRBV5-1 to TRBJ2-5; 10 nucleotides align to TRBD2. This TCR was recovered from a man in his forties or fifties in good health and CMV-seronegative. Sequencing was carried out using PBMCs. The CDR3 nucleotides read TGCGCCAGCAGCTTGAGCGCTAGCGGGAGTGGGGAGACCCAGTACTTC. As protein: CASSLSASGSGETQYF.